This is a list of T cell receptor beta chains from one sample in a study of T cells in Graves' hyperthyroidism and ophthalmopathy. TCRdb re-derived calls from the multiplex PCR reads in MiXCR, one entry per CDR3 protein. This table holds 450,000 to 700,000 distinct CDR3 sequences, 46% found once. Sequencing used peripheral blood or thyroid tissue (not recorded which). These receptors were obtained from an adult woman with Graves' disease, either hyperthyroidism or ophthalmopathy (not recorded which). The CDR3 runs from the conserved cysteine through the conserved F or W. A D gene is named only where the DNA matches it firmly. Size is omitted from some rows. Given values are once, few, many or a class for expanded clones.

cdr3_aa cdr3_nt v_call d_call clone_size j_call
CASASPDRIERYEQYF TGTGCCAGCGCATCCCCGGACAGGATTGAACGATACGAGCAGTACTTC TRBV27 TRBD1 many TRBJ2-7
CAISDPSGMMETQYF TGTGCCATCAGTGATCCTAGCGGGATGATGGAGACCCAGTACTTC TRBV10-3 TRBD2 few TRBJ2-5
CASSPDRGDQPQHF TGCGCCAGCAGCCCAGACAGGGGGGATCAGCCCCAGCATTTT TRBV5-1 TRBD1 many TRBJ1-5
CASSYPKGSGAQETQYF TGTGCCAGCAGTTACCCCAAGGGGAGCGGGGCACAAGAGACCCAGTACTTC TRBV6-6 TRBD2 many TRBJ2-5
CSVGTGQGASQPQHF TGCAGCGTTGGAACAGGACAGGGGGCAAGTCAGCCCCAGCATTTT TRBV29-1 TRBD1 - TRBJ1-5
CASSLRLGRAFGELFF TGTGCCAGCAGCTTGAGGCTCGGCAGGGCATTCGGGGAGCTGTTTTTT TRBV7-2 - many TRBJ2-2
CASSFPRPTGVSGANVLTF TGTGCCAGCAGTTTCCCCCGCCCGACGGGAGTCTCTGGGGCCAACGTCCTGACTTTC TRBV12-3/TRBV12-4 - - TRBJ2-6
CASSWGVEGGYGYTF TGTGCCAGCAGCTGGGGTGTCGAGGGCGGCTATGGCTACACCTTC TRBV12-3/TRBV12-4 - - TRBJ1-2
CASSLGTASSYEQYF TGTGCCAGCAGCTTAGGGACAGCGAGCTCCTACGAGCAGTACTTC TRBV11-2 - many TRBJ2-7
CASSFPGNTEAFF TGTGCCAGCAGTTTCCCCGGGAACACTGAAGCTTTCTTT TRBV11-1 - many TRBJ1-1
CASSTRDRVGHSPLHF TGTGCCAGTAGTACTCGGGACAGGGTCGGCCATTCACCCCTCCACTTT TRBV19 TRBD1 many TRBJ1-6
CASSRTGSSGYTF TGTGCCAGCAGTAGGACAGGGTCATCCGGCTACACCTTC TRBV6-5 TRBD1 many TRBJ1-2
CASSSGSWNSPLHF TGTGCCAGCAGCTCGGGGTCTTGGAATTCACCCCTCCACTTT TRBV7-2 - - TRBJ1-6
CASSGPGQGSPFGYEQYF TGTGCCAGCAGCGGACCGGGACAGGGATCCCCTTTCGGCTACGAGCAGTACTTC TRBV9 TRBD1 - TRBJ2-7
CSVDPGTEAFF TGCAGCGTTGATCCTGGAACTGAAGCTTTCTTT TRBV29-1 - - TRBJ1-1
CASSPRDRGEGYTF TGTGCCAGCAGTCCCCGGGACAGGGGTGAGGGCTACACCTTC TRBV7-9 TRBD1 - TRBJ1-2
CSATPYEQYF TGCAGTGCTACACCCTACGAGCAGTACTTC TRBV20-1 - many TRBJ2-7